These 24 T cell receptor beta chains were sequenced from one sample in a study of cytomegalovirus exposure and HLA in healthy donors (dated by TCRdb to 2016 to 2017). To prepare the library, the immunoSEQ multiplex PCR assay was applied. A mixture of 60 forward primers for TCR Vbeta segments and 13 reverse primers for TCR Jbeta segments was used in the multiplex PCR. What TCRdb holds here is the immuneACCESS table cut down to in-frame rearrangements. Part of the clones is not present; checked against another copy, under half of the missing clones reflect an unresolved V gene, and the others are unexplained. The sample table holds under 100,000 clones, of which around 76% were seen once. The ten largest clones represent around 6.4% of the sample. The sample was PBMCs. All receptors come from a young man in good health and CMV-seropositive.

The chain combines TRBV29-1 with TRBJ2-5; 7 nucleotides agree with TRBD2. V was pared by 7 bases and J by 2 bases, with 13 bases of the junction left unmatched. The CDR3 runs 15 residues. The germline CDR1 and CDR2 sequences are SQVTM and ANQGSEA. CDR3 sequence reads: CSADGAGTRQETQYF. The DNA of the CDR3 is TGCAGCGCCGACGGAGCGGGGACGAGACAAGAGACCCAGTACTTC. The full variable domain, with the rest looked up from reference TRBV29-1 and TRBJ2-5, is SAVISQKPSRDICQRGTSLTIQCQVDSQVTMMFWYRQQPGQSLTLIATANQGSEATYESGFVIDKFPISRPNLTFSTLTVSNMSPEDSSIYLCSADGAGTRQETQYFGPGTRLLVL.

V is TRBV2 and J is TRBJ1-3, with D maybe TRBD1 (5 bases). Per the germline V gene, CDR1 is SNHLY and CDR2 is FYNNEI. V lost 6 bases to trimming and J lost 0 bases, with 6 bases between them. The CDR3 totals 13 residues. CDR3 sequence reads: CASSRASGNTIYF. CDR3 bases: TGTGCCAGCAGCAGGGCCTCTGGAAACACCATATATTTT.

The V call is TRBV14, the J call TRBJ1-2, with D perhaps matching TRBD1 (6 bases). Germline CDR1 SGHDN, CDR2 FVKESK. The CDR3 is 15 amino acids. The V and J ends lost 3 bases and 4 bases respectively, with 15 bases between them. The CDR3 sequence: CASSHNTQGIYGYTF. CDR3 sequence (DNA): TGTGCCAGCAGCCATAACACCCAGGGGATCTATGGCTACACCTTC.

This clone was counted between two and nine times. The rearrangement joins TRBV6-5 to TRBJ2-1, with 7 bases that match TRBD1. The V segment lost 4 bases and the J segment 0 bases; nucleotides outside the gene matches: 3. The germline gives CDR1 MNHEY, CDR2 SVGAGI. The CDR3 runs 15 residues. For the CDR3, the DNA is TGTGCCAGCAGTTTCGACAGGGACTCCTACAATGAGCAGTTCTTC. Translation gives CASSFDRDSYNEQFF.

The rearrangement joins TRBV2 to TRBJ2-1, with TRBD2 matching 9 bases. The CDR3 sequence is 15 residues long. With V trimmed by 10 bases and J by 4 bases, 11 bases remained unmatched. Germline V gene lookup returns CDR1 SNHLY and CDR2 FYNNEI. The CDR3, as DNA: TGTGCCACCAAGTCCCTAGCGGGACTATACAATGAGCAGTTCTTC. This sequence encodes CATKSLAGLYNEQFF.

As concerns this clone: The same CDR3 can be traced to other DNA sequences in this sample. The chain has TRBV18 and TRBJ2-7, with 10 bases that match TRBD1. There are 14 residues in the CDR3. V dropped 3 bases and J dropped 2; count of bases not matched to a gene: 1. The V gene's germline CDR1 is KGHSH and CDR2 LQKENI. DNA for the CDR3: TGTGCCAGCTCACCGGGACAGGGGACCTACGAGCAGTACTTC. This codes for CASSPGQGTYEQYF. Combining the CDR3 with reference TRBV18 and TRBJ2-7 gives the whole variable domain NAGVMQNPRHLVRRRGQEARLRCSPMKGHSHVYWYRQLPEEGLKFMVYLQKENIIDESGMPKERFSAEFPKEGPSILRIQQVVRGDSAAYFCASSPGQGTYEQYFGPGTRLTVT.

This chain connects TRBV7-9 to TRBJ2-7; maybe TRBD2 (6 bases). CDR1 and CDR2 (germline): SEHNR, FQNEAQ (reference sequence). This CDR3 is built from 14 residues. Trimming cost V 5 bases and J 5 bases, with 16 bases left between them. The CDR3 DNA follows: TGTGCCAGCAGCGGAGGGATCGGCTACCACGAGCAGTACTTC. It specifies CASSGGIGYHEQYF. Full variable domain (remainder filled in from reference TRBV7-9 and TRBJ2-7): DTGVSQNPRHKITKRGQNVTFRCDPISEHNRLYWYRQTLGQGPEFLTYFQNEAQLEKSRLLSDRFSAERPKGSFSTLEIQRTEQGDSAMYLCASSGGIGYHEQYFGPGTRLTVT.

CDR3 residues: CASSLRGLAKNIQYF. CDR3 DNA: TGTGCCAGCAGCCTCCGCGGGTTAGCCAAAAACATTCAGTACTTC. The V call is TRBV13, the J call TRBJ2-4; the D gene is possibly TRBD2 (5 bases). This CDR3 comprises 15 residues. Germline V gene lookup returns CDR1 PRHDT and CDR2 FYEKMQ (reference sequence). The ends were cut back, 5 bases at V and 0 bases at J, with 11 bases in the middle.

This clone occurred once. The V and J genes are TRBV6-6 and TRBJ2-1, with TRBD2 as a possible D gene (6 bases). Per the germline V gene, CDR1 is MNHNY and CDR2 is SVGAGI (reference sequence). The CDR3 runs 12 residues. Trimming took off 4 bases at V and 7 bases at J, with 8 bases between the two ends. CDR3 bases: TGTGCCAGCAGTTTCCTAGCGAATGAGCAGTTCTTC. Amino acids: CASSFLANEQFF.

In nucleotides, the CDR3 is TGTGCCAGCAGGACCCGCGGGGAGAACACTGAAGCTTTCTTT. Translated: CASRTRGENTEAFF. The V gene is TRBV6-1, the J gene TRBJ1-1; D is unresolved. Germline V gene data show CDR1 as MNHNS and CDR2 as SASEGT. Trimming cost V 6 bases and J 1 base, with 12 bases left between them. This CDR3 comprises 14 residues.

The V and J genes are TRBV13 and TRBJ2-5, with 7 bases matching TRBD2. The end of the DNA aligns better with TRBJ2-7, so the J call may be wrong. CDR3 length equals 15 residues. Per germline, CDR1 PRHDT and CDR2 FYEKMQ (reference sequence). The CDR3 is CASSLFGEGGYEQYF. CDR3 bases: TGTGCCAGCAGCTTATTCGGGGAGGGTGGCTACGAGCAGTACTTC.

This rearrangement joins TRBV28 to TRBJ1-2, with D unclear. This CDR3 has 12 amino acids. CDR1 is MDHEN, CDR2 SYDVKM, per germline. V was trimmed by 10 bases and J by 8 bases, leaving 17 bases between them. CDR3 nucleotides: TGTGCCATTAGCGGGGTTACGGCGGGCTACACCTTC. Its translation: CAISGVTAGYTF.

The V gene is TRBV15, the J gene TRBJ1-5, with a possible D match to TRBD1 (5 bases). Trimming shortened V by 0 bases and J by 4 bases, and 7 bases separated the two germline ends. CDR3 length: 14 residues. The germline V gene encodes CDR1 LNHNV and CDR2 YYDKDF (reference sequence). This CDR3 is CATSREGTNQPQHF. The CDR3 DNA follows: TGTGCCACCAGCAGAGAGGGGACTAATCAGCCCCAGCATTTT.

The J gene is TRBJ2-7, the V gene TRBV4-1; D unclear. The ends were cut back, 0 bases at V and 4 bases at J, with 10 bases in the middle. Germline V gene sequence: CDR1 MGHRA, CDR2 YSYEKL. This CDR3 is built from 14 residues. The CDR3 region has the DNA TGCGCCAGCAGCCAAGATCCGGCCGGGTACGAGCAGTACTTC. Translation: CASSQDPAGYEQYF.

V is TRBV11-2 and J is TRBJ1-3; possibly TRBD1 for D (5 bases). Trimming cost V 5 bases and J 7 bases, with 15 bases left between them. The length of the CDR3 is 14 residues. Germline V gives CDR1 SGHAT, CDR2 FQNNGV. The CDR3 loop reads CASSTLRGPNTIYF. DNA for the CDR3: TGTGCCAGCAGCACTCTTAGGGGCCCGAACACCATATATTTT.

The CDR3 sequence is CASSRTTGSWTEAFF. CDR3 DNA: TGTGCCAGCTCACGCACGACCGGGAGTTGGACTGAAGCTTTCTTT. The V and J genes are TRBV18 and TRBJ1-1; D gene ambiguous. Trimming left V 4 bases short and J 5 bases short, with 17 bases between. The CDR3 is 15 residues long. Germline V gene lookup returns CDR1 KGHSH and CDR2 LQKENI.

This chain connects TRBV5-6 to TRBJ2-7; D perhaps matches TRBD2 (6 bases). Deletions cut 1 base from V and 3 bases from J, with 17 bases between. Per germline, CDR1 SGHDT and CDR2 YYEEEE. The length of the CDR3 is 16 residues. The CDR3 sequence: CASSLSAGRYVYEQYF. DNA for the CDR3: TGTGCCAGCAGCTTGTCCGCGGGGCGATATGTCTACGAGCAGTACTTC.

This rearrangement joins TRBV5-1 to TRBJ2-7; 7 bases line up with TRBD1. In germline, CDR1 is SGHRS, CDR2 YFSETQ. V lost 1 base to trimming and J lost 6 bases; unmatched junction nucleotides: 7. The CDR3 extends over 14 amino acids. For the CDR3, the DNA is TGCGCCAGCAGCTTGAAGGGGGCGATCTTCGAGCAGTACTTC. This translates into CASSLKGAIFEQYF.

CDR3 protein: CASTPQGWKPQHF. CDR3 in DNA: TGTGCCAGCACCCCCCAGGGATGGAAGCCCCAGCATTTT. The chain employs TRBV28 and TRBJ1-5, with a weak D call TRBD1 (5 bases). CDR1 is MDHEN, CDR2 SYDVKM, per germline. There are 13 residues in the CDR3. Between the trimmed V and J ends, which lost 7 bases and 8 bases, there was a span of 15 bases.

The V gene is TRBV13, the J gene TRBJ1-2; 9 bases align to TRBD1. The CDR3 is made up of 15 amino acids. Germline V gene sequence: CDR1 PRHDT, CDR2 FYEKMQ (reference sequence). Trimming removed 5 bases from V and 7 bases from J; junction bases left unmatched: 11. CDR3 sequence (DNA): TGTGCCAGCAGCCTCCGGCCCGGACAGGGGTCTGGCTACACCTTC. Its protein is CASSLRPGQGSGYTF. Combining the CDR3 with reference TRBV13 and TRBJ1-2 gives the whole variable domain AAGVIQSPRHLIKEKRETATLKCYPIPRHDTVYWYQQGPGQDPQFLISFYEKMQSDKGSIPDRFSAQQFSDYHSELNMSSLELGDSALYFCASSLRPGQGSGYTFGSGTRLTVV.

This clone showed up just once. The V call is TRBV23-1, the J call TRBJ2-5, with 8 bases identical to TRBD2. TRBV23-1 is labeled an ORF, and its function is uncertain. CDR3 length: 16 amino acids. V lost 0 bases to trimming and J lost 5 bases; unmatched junction nucleotides: 8. CDR3 bases: TGCGCCAGCAGTCAATCGCCGGGAGGCGGGGGGGAGACCCAGTACTTC. This gives the protein CASSQSPGGGGETQYF.

This clone was seen a handful of times. The V and J genes are TRBV10-1 and TRBJ2-3; the D gene is possibly TRBD1 (6 bases). Germline CDR1 is WNHNN and CDR2 is SYGVQD (reference sequence). This CDR3 has 14 residues. Trimming took 9 bases from V and 3 from J, leaving 16 bases between them. The CDR3 coding sequence is TGCGCCAGTCGATCAGGGGTTGGGACAGATACGCAGTATTTT. This sequence encodes CASRSGVGTDTQYF.

The gene calls are TRBV7-8 and TRBJ2-2; the match to TRBD1 covers 10 bases. The CDR3 contains 15 residues. With V trimmed by 4 bases and J by 5 bases, 4 bases remained unmatched. Per the germline V gene, CDR1 is SGHVS and CDR2 is FQNEAQ. The DNA of the CDR3 is TGTGCCAGCAGCTCAAGGACAGGGGGGACCGGGGAGCTGTTTTTT. It translates to CASSSRTGGTGELFF.

The rearrangement joins TRBV29-1 to TRBJ1-4, with D possibly matching TRBD1 (5 bases). Germline values: CDR1 SQVTM, CDR2 ANQGSEA. V was cut by 6 bases and J by 1 base, with 9 bases left in between. This CDR3 has 13 residues. Written as DNA, the CDR3 is TGCAGCGTCGGGACTGGAACTAATGAAAAACTGTTTTTT. Translated: CSVGTGTNEKLFF.